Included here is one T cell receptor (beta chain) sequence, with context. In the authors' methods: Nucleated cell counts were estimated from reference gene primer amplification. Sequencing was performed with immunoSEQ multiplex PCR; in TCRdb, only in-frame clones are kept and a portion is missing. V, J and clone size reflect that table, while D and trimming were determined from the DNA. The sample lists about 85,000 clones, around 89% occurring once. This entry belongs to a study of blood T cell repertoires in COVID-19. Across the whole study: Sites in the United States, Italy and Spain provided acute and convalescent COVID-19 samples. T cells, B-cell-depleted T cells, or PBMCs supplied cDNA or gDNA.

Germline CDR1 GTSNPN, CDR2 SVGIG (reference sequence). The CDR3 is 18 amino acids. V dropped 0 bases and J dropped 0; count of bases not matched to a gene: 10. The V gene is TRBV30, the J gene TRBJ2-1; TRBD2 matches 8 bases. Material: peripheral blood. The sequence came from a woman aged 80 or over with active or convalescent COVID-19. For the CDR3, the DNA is TGTGCCTGGAGTGTATCACTAGCGGACTACATCTCCTACAATGAGCAGTTCTTC. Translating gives CAWSVSLADYISYNEQFF.